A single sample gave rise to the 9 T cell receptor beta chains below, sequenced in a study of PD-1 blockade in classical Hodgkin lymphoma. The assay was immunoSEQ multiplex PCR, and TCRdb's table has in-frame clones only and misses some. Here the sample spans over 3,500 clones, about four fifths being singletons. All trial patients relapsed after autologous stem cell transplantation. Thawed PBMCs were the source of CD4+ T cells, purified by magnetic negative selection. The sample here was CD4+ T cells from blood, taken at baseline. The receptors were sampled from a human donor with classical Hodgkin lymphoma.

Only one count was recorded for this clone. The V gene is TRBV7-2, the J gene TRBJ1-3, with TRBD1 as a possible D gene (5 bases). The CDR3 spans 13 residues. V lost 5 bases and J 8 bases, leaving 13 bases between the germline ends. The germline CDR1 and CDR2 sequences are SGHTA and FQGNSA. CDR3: CASSQGAWDTIYF. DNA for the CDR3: TGTGCCAGCAGCCAAGGGGCTTGGGACACCATATATTTT.

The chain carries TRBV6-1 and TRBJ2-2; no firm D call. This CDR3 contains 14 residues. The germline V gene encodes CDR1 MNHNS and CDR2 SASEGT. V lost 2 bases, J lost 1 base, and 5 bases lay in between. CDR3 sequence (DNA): TGTGCCAGCAGTGAACCCGGGAACACCGGGGAGCTGTTTTTT. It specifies CASSEPGNTGELFF.

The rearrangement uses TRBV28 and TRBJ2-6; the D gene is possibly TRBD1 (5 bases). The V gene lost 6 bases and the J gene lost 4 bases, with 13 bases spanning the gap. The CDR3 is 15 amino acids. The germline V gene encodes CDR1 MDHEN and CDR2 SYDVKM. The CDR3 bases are TGTGCCAGCAGGCCTAGGGGCGCCGGGGCCAACGTCCTGACTTTC. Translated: CASRPRGAGANVLTF.

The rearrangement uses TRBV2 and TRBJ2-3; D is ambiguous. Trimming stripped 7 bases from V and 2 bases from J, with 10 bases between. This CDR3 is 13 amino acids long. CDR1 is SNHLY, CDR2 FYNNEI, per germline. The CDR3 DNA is TGTGCCAGCAAGGAGACCGACACAGATACGCAGTATTTT. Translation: CASKETDTDTQYF.

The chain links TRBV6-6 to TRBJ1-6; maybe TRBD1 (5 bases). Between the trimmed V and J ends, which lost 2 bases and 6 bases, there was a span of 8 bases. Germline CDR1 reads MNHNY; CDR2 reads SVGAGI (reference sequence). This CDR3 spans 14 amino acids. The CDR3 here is CASSYDRINSPLHF. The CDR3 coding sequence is TGTGCCAGCAGTTACGACAGAATTAATTCACCCCTCCACTTT.

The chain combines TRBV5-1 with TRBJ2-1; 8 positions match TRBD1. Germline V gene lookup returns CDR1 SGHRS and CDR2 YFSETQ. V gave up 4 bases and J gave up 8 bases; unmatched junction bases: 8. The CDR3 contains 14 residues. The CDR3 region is CASSPPGGGDEQFF. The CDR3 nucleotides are TGCGCCAGCAGCCCCCCAGGGGGCGGCGATGAGCAGTTCTTC.

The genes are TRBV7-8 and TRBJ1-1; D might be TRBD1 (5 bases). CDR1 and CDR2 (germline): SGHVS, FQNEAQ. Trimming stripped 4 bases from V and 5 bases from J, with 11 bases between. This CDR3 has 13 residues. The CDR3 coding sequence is TGTGCCAGCAGCTCCCGCAGGGTTACTGAAGCTTTCTTT. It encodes CASSSRRVTEAFF.

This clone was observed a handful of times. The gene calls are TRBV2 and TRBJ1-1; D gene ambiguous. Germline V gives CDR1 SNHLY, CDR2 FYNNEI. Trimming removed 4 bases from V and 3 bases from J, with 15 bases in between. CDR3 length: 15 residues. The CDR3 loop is CASSALEALYTEAFF. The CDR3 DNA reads TGTGCCAGCAGTGCCCTCGAGGCACTCTACACTGAAGCTTTCTTT.

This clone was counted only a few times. The CDR3 loop is CSVEGYGYTF. CDR3 bases: TGCAGCGTGGAGGGCTATGGCTACACCTTC. The chain recombines TRBV29-1 with TRBJ1-2; D uncertain. This CDR3 spans 10 amino acids. Per the germline V gene, CDR1 is SQVTM and CDR2 is ANQGSEA. V was cut by 6 bases and J by 4 bases, with 6 bases left in between.